By share of the sample, the clone carrying this TCR delta chain is medium-sized (0.01 to 0.1%). This may stem from a read error, because a much larger clone lies one nucleotide away. Other DNA sequences in the same sample also yield this CDR3. CDR3 length: 14 amino acids. Per germline, CDR1 GEAIGNYY and CDR2 EKD. The source of the sample is a study of gamma-delta T cells after stem cell transplantation. TCRdb made new clone calls on the RT-PCR reads using CATT. The sample contains roughly 1,700 delta-chain clones, 0.33% of which appear only once. The sample was gamma-delta T cells. This sequence originates from a human donor. It is not recorded whose cells these are; they may come from a transplant donor. The gene calls are TRDV2 and TRDJ1, with D unclear. Written as DNA, the CDR3 is TGTGCCTGTGACACCGTGGTACTTACCGACAAACTCATCTTT. It translates to CACDTVVLTDKLIF.